A selection of T cell receptor beta chains follows, all from one sample in a study of response to subunit inactivated influenza vaccine. TCRdb itself ran the RT-PCR reads through MiXCR, one entry per CDR3 protein. The table records 150,000 to 200,000 distinct CDR3 sequences, over 8.5% of them present only once. Sequenced material: CD8+ T cells sorted from PBMCs, taken 23 months after vaccination. Receptor source: a man aged 50-75 years who received an inactivated influenza vaccine. The CDR3 runs from the conserved cysteine through the conserved F or W. Each record gives: J gene, CDR3 length, clone size, V gene, D gene, CDR3 DNA, CDR3 protein. The D gene is left open where the match is weak. The size entry is marked missing in some rows and otherwise reads once, few, many or a size class.

>TRBJ2-1|17|-|TRBV3-1|-
TGTGCCACCTGCCAAGCAGTAGGTGGAGGTAAAGACAATGAGCAGTTCTTC
CATCQAVGGGKDNEQFF
>TRBJ2-5|15|few|TRBV28|-
TGTGCCAGCAGTCCCTTTGGGCAGCAACAAGAGACCCAGTACTTC
CASSPFGQQQETQYF
>TRBJ1-4|15|-|TRBV6-5|-
TGTGCCAGCAGTTACTCTGTCGGGCCCCTAACTGGGCTGTTTTTT
CASSYSVGPLTGLFF
>TRBJ2-3|10|few|TRBV18|-
TGTGCCAGCTCGAAAGATACGCAGTATTTT
CASSKDTQYF
>TRBJ2-7|14|few|TRBV11-2|-
TGTGCCAGCAGCTTAGATTCGCCCTTCCTCGAGCAGTACTTC
CASSLDSPFLEQYF
>TRBJ2-2|13|few|TRBV3-1|-
TGTGCCAGCGCACGAACGGGGACCGGGGAGCTGTTTTTT
CASARTGTGELFF
>TRBJ2-7|13|many|TRBV12-3/TRBV12-4|-
TGTGCCAGCAGTTTAGTACAGCCCTACGAGCAGTACTTC
CASSLVQPYEQYF
>TRBJ2-3|16|-|TRBV4-2|-
TGTGCCAGCAGCCAAGGGATAGCGAGCAGCACAGATACGCAGTATTTT
CASSQGIASSTDTQYF
>TRBJ2-1|19|-|TRBV20-1|TRBD2
TGCAGTGCTTTGCCGGGACTAGCGGTAGAGGGCACACCCTACAATGAGCAGTTCTTC
CSALPGLAVEGTPYNEQFF
>TRBJ2-7|12|few|TRBV29-1|-
TGCAGCGTCCTAGACGGAGTCTACGAGCAGTACTTC
CSVLDGVYEQYF
>TRBJ2-7|13|-|TRBV12-3/TRBV12-4|-
TGTGCCAGCAGCCACAACCTGGGGCACGAGCAGTACTTC
CASSHNLGHEQYF
>TRBJ2-1|20|few|TRBV27|-
TGTGCCAGCAGGAGACAGGCGGTACTAGCAACTTTTAGATCCTACAATGAGCAGTTCTTC
CASRRQAVLATFRSYNEQFF
>TRBJ2-5|14|-|TRBV12-3/TRBV12-4|TRBD2
TGTGCCAGCAGTTTACTAGCGGACCAAGAGACCCAGTACTTC
CASSLLADQETQYF
>TRBJ2-2|17|-|TRBV20-1|TRBD2
TGCAGTGCTAGGGGGGTAGCGGGAGTCGCGAACACCGGGGAGCTGTTTTTT
CSARGVAGVANTGELFF